This TCR beta chain was profiled in a study of blood T cell repertoires in COVID-19. Study summary: Whether acute or convalescent, the COVID-19 samples came from the United States, Italy and Spain. PBMCs, B-cell-depleted T cells, or T cells were the source of the cDNA or gDNA that made up the material.

V trimming: 7 bases; J trimming: 5 bases; junction bases outside the gene matches: 11. The length of the CDR3 is 17 residues. The germline CDR1 and CDR2 sequences are LNHDA and SQIVND (reference sequence). Original data processing: The authors estimated nucleated cell counts from reference gene primer amplification. Data came from immunoSEQ multiplex PCR; TCRdb stores just in-frame clones and leaves some out. V, J and clone size derive from that table, while D and trimming were established from the DNA sequence. Of around 260,000 clones listed, around four fifths are singletons. The sample consisted of peripheral blood. This sequence joins TRBV19 and TRBJ2-1; TRBD2 matches 13 bases. The clonotype comes from a woman aged 45-65 years who had recovered from COVID-19. The CDR3 coding sequence is TGTGCCAGTACAGTCGGACTAGCGGGGGTTACCAACAATGAGCAGTTCTTC. It yields the protein CASTVGLAGVTNNEQFF.